A single sample is the source of the 17 T cell receptor beta chains below, sequenced in a study of T cell responses to AZD1222 COVID-19 vaccine. Sequencing used immunoSEQ multiplex PCR; TCRdb keeps in-frame clones, though not all of them. The sample carries roughly 150,000 clones, roughly nine tenths recorded once. The specimen was peripheral blood, collected after recovery from COVID-19. The receptors come from an adult who had recovered from COVID-19.

CDR3 DNA sequence: TGTGCCAGCAGTTTATGGCTTCGTGGCTCCTACGAGCAGTACTTC. It is translated as CASSLWLRGSYEQYF. The rearrangement joins TRBV28 to TRBJ2-7; D uncertain. Germline V gene lookup returns CDR1 MDHEN and CDR2 SYDVKM. V was shortened by 0 bases and J by 0 bases, with 9 bases between the two germline ends. The CDR3 totals 15 residues.

The V call is TRBV18, the J call TRBJ2-5, with D possibly matching TRBD2 (5 bases). V lost 6 bases to trimming and J lost 4 bases, with 6 bases between them. This CDR3 contains 11 residues. Germline V gene lookup returns CDR1 KGHSH and CDR2 LQKENI. The CDR3 DNA reads as TGTGCCAGCTCCCGGGGAGAGACCCAGTACTTC. Its translation is CASSRGETQYF.

The J gene is TRBJ2-2, the V gene TRBV6-4; maybe TRBD1 (6 bases). CDR1 MRHNA and CDR2 SNTAGT come from the germline V gene. There are 13 residues in the CDR3. The V gene lost 6 bases and the J gene lost 2 bases, with 7 bases spanning the gap. CDR3 DNA sequence: TGTGCCAGCAGACAGGGCAACACCGGGGAGCTGTTTTTT. Protein: CASRQGNTGELFF.

The chain couples TRBV14 to TRBJ1-2; 8 bases map to TRBD1. CDR1 SGHDN and CDR2 FVKESK come from the germline V gene. V lost 1 base and J lost 2; bases outside the gene matches: 3. The CDR3 runs to 15 residues. CDR3 amino acids: CASSQGQGRNYGYTF. The CDR3 DNA follows: TGTGCCAGCAGCCAAGGACAGGGGAGGAACTATGGCTACACCTTC.

V gene TRBV28 combines with J gene TRBJ2-2; D is unclear. The V end was cut by 5 bases, the J end by 0 bases, with 13 bases between. The germline V gene has CDR1 MDHEN and CDR2 SYDVKM. The CDR3 is 16 amino acids. CDR3 sequence reads: CASSTPRAPNTGELFF. DNA of the CDR3: TGTGCCAGCAGTACCCCCCGGGCACCGAACACCGGGGAGCTGTTTTTT.

This chain connects TRBV20-1 to TRBJ2-7; D remains unclear. Trimming removed 3 bases at V and 1 base at J, with 13 bases between. The germline CDR1 and CDR2 sequences are DFQATT and SNEGSKA (reference sequence). The CDR3 extends over 14 amino acids. CDR3: CSASRSASSYEQYF. The CDR3 region has the DNA TGCAGTGCTAGTAGAAGCGCCTCATCCTACGAGCAGTACTTC.

The chain has TRBV18 and TRBJ1-5, with 7 bases identical to TRBD1. Germline V gene data show CDR1 as KGHSH and CDR2 as LQKENI. The length of the CDR3 is 15 residues. V shed 3 bases, J shed 3 bases, and the junction held 5 bases outside the gene matches. The CDR3 here is CASSPRGQLNQPQHF. As DNA, the CDR3 is TGTGCCAGCTCACCTAGGGGACAGCTCAATCAGCCCCAGCATTTT.

The chain is built from TRBV9 and TRBJ2-1; perhaps TRBD2 as D (6 bases). This CDR3 is built from 16 residues. Trimming removed 2 bases at V and 10 bases at J, with 22 bases between. Germline loops: CDR1 SGDLS, CDR2 YYNGEE. The CDR3 reads CASSVSTGASTGEQFF. CDR3 in DNA: TGTGCCAGCAGCGTTTCAACGGGAGCATCTACGGGCGAGCAGTTCTTC.

This clone was seen just once. The chain joins TRBV19 to TRBJ2-5; possibly TRBD1 for D (5 bases). Germline assignment: CDR1 LNHDA and CDR2 SQIVND (reference sequence). CDR3 length equals 12 residues. Trimming removed 5 bases from V and 3 bases from J, with 7 bases in between. The CDR3 loop is CASSAGKETQYF. CDR3 nucleotides: TGTGCCAGTAGTGCAGGGAAAGAGACCCAGTACTTC. Filled out from reference TRBV19 and TRBJ2-5, the complete variable domain reads DGGITQSPKYLFRKEGQNVTLSCEQNLNHDAMYWYRQDPGQGLRLIYYSQIVNDFQKGDIAEGYSVSREKKESFPLTVTSAQKNPTAFYLCASSAGKETQYFGPGTRLLVL.

The chain is built from TRBV19 and TRBJ2-3, with D possibly being TRBD1 (5 bases). The CDR3 runs to 14 residues. With 3 bases removed from V and 4 bases from J, the gap between germline ends came to 11 bases. Germline CDR1 LNHDA, CDR2 SQIVND (reference sequence). Written as DNA, the CDR3 is TGTGCCAGTAGTATTGGGGCGCAGGCAGATACGCAGTATTTT. Its translation is CASSIGAQADTQYF.

The gene calls are TRBV14 and TRBJ1-2; D is unclear. This CDR3 has 13 residues. Looked up from germline, CDR1 is SGHDN and CDR2 is FVKESK. Trimming took off 4 bases at V and 3 bases at J, with 9 bases between the two ends. The CDR3 protein is CASSRRLDYGYTF. CDR3 in DNA: TGTGCCAGCAGCCGGAGGCTCGACTATGGCTACACCTTC.

The chain is built from TRBV3-1 (or the pseudogene TRBV3-2) and TRBJ1-1; maybe TRBD1 (6 bases). The length of the CDR3 is 15 residues. V was trimmed by 0 bases and J by 4 bases, leaving 12 bases between them. The germline V gene has CDR1 LGHDT and CDR2 YNNKEL (reference sequence). CDR3 sequence reads: CASSQEKGVGTEAFF. CDR3 in DNA: TGTGCCAGCAGCCAAGAGAAGGGGGTTGGCACTGAAGCTTTCTTT.

The rearrangement uses TRBV28 and TRBJ2-6; a weak D match, TRBD1 (5 bases). V dropped 5 bases and J dropped 0 bases, with 11 bases sitting between them. Germline CDR1 reads MDHEN; CDR2 reads SYDVKM. The CDR3 is 16 residues long. CDR3 nucleotide sequence: TGTGCCAGCAGTCTCCAGGGCTTCTCTGGGGCCAACGTCCTGACTTTC. Its protein product is CASSLQGFSGANVLTF.

This sequence joins TRBV5-8 and TRBJ2-5; 12 positions match TRBD2. The CDR3 contains 17 residues. V trimming: 1 base; J trimming: 5 bases; junction bases outside the gene matches: 9. Germline V gene lookup returns CDR1 SGHTS and CDR2 YDEGEE. DNA of the CDR3: TGTGCCAGCAGCTTGCGGGGACTAGCGGGTCGACGGGAGACCCAGTACTTC. Translation gives CASSLRGLAGRRETQYF.

CDR3 protein: CASSLRAGSTDTQYF. The DNA for the CDR3 is TGTGCCAGCAGTTTACGAGCGGGAAGCACAGATACGCAGTATTTT. V is TRBV27 and J is TRBJ2-3; 7 bases line up with TRBD2. This CDR3 is built from 15 residues. From germline, CDR1 is MNHEY and CDR2 SMNVEV (reference sequence). J gave up 0 bases and V 2 bases, and 2 bases lay outside the gene matches.

The chain carries TRBV21-1 and TRBJ2-4. TRBV21-1 is termed a pseudogene. This CDR3 is 20 amino acids long. The CDR3 DNA reads TGTGCCAGCAGGGCTTTTTTTAAAGGCGAGGGGCTACTAGCCAAAAACATTCAGTACTTC. Translated: CASRAFFKGEGLLAKNIQYF.

This sequence joins TRBV19 and TRBJ2-2; 12 nucleotides line up with TRBD1. Germline V gene lookup returns CDR1 LNHDA and CDR2 SQIVND (reference sequence). There are 18 residues in the CDR3. J gave up 10 bases and V 9 bases, and 21 bases lay outside the gene matches. CDR3 DNA: TGTGCCAGCATTCCTGGTGGGACAGGGGGCGGGTTTCTCGCGGAGCTGTTTTTT. This sequence encodes CASIPGGTGGGFLAELFF.